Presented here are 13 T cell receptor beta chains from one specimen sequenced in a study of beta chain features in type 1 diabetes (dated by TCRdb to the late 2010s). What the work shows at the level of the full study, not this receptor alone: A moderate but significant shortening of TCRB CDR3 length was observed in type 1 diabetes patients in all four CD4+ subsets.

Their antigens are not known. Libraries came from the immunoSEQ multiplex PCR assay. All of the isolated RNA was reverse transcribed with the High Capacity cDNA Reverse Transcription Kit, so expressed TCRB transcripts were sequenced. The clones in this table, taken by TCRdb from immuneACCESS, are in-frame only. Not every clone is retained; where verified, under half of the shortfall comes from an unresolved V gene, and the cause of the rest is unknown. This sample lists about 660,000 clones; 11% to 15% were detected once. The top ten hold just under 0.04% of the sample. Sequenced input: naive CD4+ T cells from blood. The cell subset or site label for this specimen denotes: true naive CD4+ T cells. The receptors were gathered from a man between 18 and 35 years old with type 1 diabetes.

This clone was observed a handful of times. CDR3 sequence: CASSSWDNQPQHF. In nucleotides, the CDR3 is TGTGCCAGCAGCTCCTGGGACAATCAGCCCCAGCATTTT. This chain links TRBV7-9 with TRBJ1-5; unclear D gene. The CDR3 length is 13 residues. The germline gives CDR1 SEHNR, CDR2 FQNEAQ (reference sequence). V lost 4 bases, J lost 3 bases, and 7 bases lay in between.

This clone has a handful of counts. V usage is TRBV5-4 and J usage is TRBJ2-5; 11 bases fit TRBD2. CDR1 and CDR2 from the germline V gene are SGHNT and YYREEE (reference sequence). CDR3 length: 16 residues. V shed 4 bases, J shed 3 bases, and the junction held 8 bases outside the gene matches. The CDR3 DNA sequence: TGTGCCAGCAGCAGGATGACTAGCGGGGATGAAGAGACCCAGTACTTC. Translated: CASSRMTSGDEETQYF.

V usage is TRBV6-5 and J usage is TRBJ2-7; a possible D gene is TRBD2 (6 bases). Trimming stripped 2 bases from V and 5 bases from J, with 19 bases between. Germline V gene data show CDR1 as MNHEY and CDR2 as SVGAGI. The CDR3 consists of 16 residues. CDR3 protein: CASSYGGGGYRHEQYF. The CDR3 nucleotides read TGTGCCAGCAGTTACGGGGGTGGAGGGTATCGCCACGAGCAGTACTTC.

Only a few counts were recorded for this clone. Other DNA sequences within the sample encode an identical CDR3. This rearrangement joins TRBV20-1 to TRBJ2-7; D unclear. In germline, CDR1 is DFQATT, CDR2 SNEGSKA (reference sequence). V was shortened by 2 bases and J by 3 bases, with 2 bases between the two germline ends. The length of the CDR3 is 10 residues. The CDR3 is CSARLYEQYF. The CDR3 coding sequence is TGCAGTGCTAGACTCTACGAGCAGTACTTC.

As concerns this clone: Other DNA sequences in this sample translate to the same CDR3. The chain's CDR3 is CASSQNTGELFF. In DNA, the CDR3 is TGTGCCAGCAGCCAGAACACCGGGGAGCTGTTTTTT. V and J are TRBV2 and TRBJ2-2; D not certain. This CDR3 is built from 12 residues. V was clipped by 6 bases and J by 1 base, with 3 bases between them. Looked up from germline, CDR1 is SNHLY and CDR2 is FYNNEI.

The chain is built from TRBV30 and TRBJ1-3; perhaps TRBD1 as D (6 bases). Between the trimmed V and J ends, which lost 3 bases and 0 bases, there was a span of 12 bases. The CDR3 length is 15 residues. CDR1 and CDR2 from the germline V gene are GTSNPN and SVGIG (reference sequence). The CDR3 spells CAWRAGALSGNTIYF. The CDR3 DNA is TGTGCCTGGAGAGCAGGGGCCCTCTCTGGAAACACCATATATTTT.

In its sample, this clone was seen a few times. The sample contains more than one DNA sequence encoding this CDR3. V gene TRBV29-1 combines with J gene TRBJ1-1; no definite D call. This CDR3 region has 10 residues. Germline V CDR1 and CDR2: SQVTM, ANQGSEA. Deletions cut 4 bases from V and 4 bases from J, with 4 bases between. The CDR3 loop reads CSVVGTEAFF. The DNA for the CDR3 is TGCAGCGTTGTCGGCACTGAAGCTTTCTTT. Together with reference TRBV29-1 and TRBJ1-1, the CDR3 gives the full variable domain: SAVISQKPSRDICQRGTSLTIQCQVDSQVTMMFWYRQQPGQSLTLIATANQGSEATYESGFVIDKFPISRPNLTFSTLTVSNMSPEDSSIYLCSVVGTEAFFGQGTRLTVV.

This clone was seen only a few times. DNA for the CDR3: TGTGCCAGCGGACAGGGGTATAGCAATCAGCCCCAGCATTTT. It is translated as CASGQGYSNQPQHF. The chain uses TRBV25-1 and TRBJ1-5, with 9 bases fitting TRBD1. Germline CDR1 is MGHDK and CDR2 is SYGVNS. The ends lost 8 bases at V and 0 bases at J; junction bases unmatched: 2. This CDR3 is built from 14 residues.

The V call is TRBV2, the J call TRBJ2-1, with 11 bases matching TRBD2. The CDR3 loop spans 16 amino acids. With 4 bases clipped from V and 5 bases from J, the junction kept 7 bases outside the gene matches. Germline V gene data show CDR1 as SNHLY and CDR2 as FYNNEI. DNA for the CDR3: TGTGCCAGCAGTGTAGTTAGCGGGGGGGCTAACAATGAGCAGTTCTTC. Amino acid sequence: CASSVVSGGANNEQFF.

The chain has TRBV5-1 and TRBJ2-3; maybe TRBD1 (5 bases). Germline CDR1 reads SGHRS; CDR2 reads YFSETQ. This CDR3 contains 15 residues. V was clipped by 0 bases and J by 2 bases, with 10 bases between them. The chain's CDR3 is CASSLEQGNTDTQYF. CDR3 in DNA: TGCGCCAGCAGCTTGGAGCAGGGAAACACAGATACGCAGTATTTT.

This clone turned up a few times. In DNA, the CDR3 is TGCGCCAGCAGGCGAGGGGAAGAGACCCAGTACTTC. This encodes CASRRGEETQYF. The rearrangement uses TRBV5-1 and TRBJ2-5, with D perhaps assigned TRBD1 or TRBD2 (5 bases each). Germline V lookup: CDR1 SGHRS, CDR2 YFSETQ. CDR3 length: 12 residues. V lost 5 bases and J 3 bases, leaving 8 bases between the germline ends.

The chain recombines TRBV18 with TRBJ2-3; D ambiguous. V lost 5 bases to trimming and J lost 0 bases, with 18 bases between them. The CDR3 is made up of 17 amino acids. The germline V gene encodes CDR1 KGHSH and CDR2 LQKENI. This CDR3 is CASSSAATGPSTDTQYF. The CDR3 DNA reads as TGTGCCAGCTCATCTGCAGCGACTGGCCCTAGCACAGATACGCAGTATTTT.

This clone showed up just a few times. CDR3 in DNA: TGTGCCATCAGTGAGTCCCGGCTCCCTGGAGGCTACACCTTC. Translating it yields CAISESRLPGGYTF. The chain is built from TRBV10-3 and TRBJ1-2; D gene uncertain. The CDR3 is 14 amino acids. From germline, CDR1 is ENHRY and CDR2 SYGVKD. V was cut by 0 bases and J by 8 bases, with 13 bases left in between.